This note documents a single T cell receptor beta chain sequence. A few counts support this clonotype. This clone's antigen is unknown. No base qualities exist here, and no much larger clone lies one base off it. This specimen belongs to a study of human T cells and chemical hapten exposure (dated by TCRdb to the early 2020s). Background for the entire study: For sensitization, 2% DPC in acetone was applied to a roughly 2 cm by roughly 2 cm area of upper inner arm skin. Patients additionally received weekly therapeutic DPC doses to the scalp throughout the approximately 24-week study period. Patch testing was done on the upper back using Finn chambers containing 0.01% DPC, and results were scored after 6 days according to International Contact Dermatitis Research Group standards. The patient cohort, mostly female, included alopecia areata with under or over 50% scalp involvement, alopecia totalis and alopecia universalis. Libraries were combined into a pool for sequencing, and differences in TCR yield between samples came mainly from small differences in library volumes within the pool. Peripheral blood TCR repertoire changes were tracked in vivo in alopecia patients during primary and secondary sensitization to the hapten diphenylcyclopropenone (DPC). Blood was sampled from patients pre-sensitization (week 0) and at 2, 6 and about 24 weeks after DPC sensitization. For TCR sequencing, blood came from 25 to 35 alopecia patients at anywhere from one to four time points (pre-sensitization, 2, 6 and 24 weeks). The investigation overall reported the following: After repeated subsampling, the strength of the expansion versus patch-test correlation and the threshold at which it became significant changed. No change with DPC sensitization was found in the number of TCRs above 1 in 1000 frequency, and no evidence of global repertoire structure alterations was found. Significantly more large CDR3 similarity clusters were formed by expanded TCRs than by pre-sensitization or healthy control sets, consistent with antigen-driven responses. Patch test score was positively correlated with the number of PT1 expanded TCRs, with significance at thresholds 8, 16 and 32 but not at 4. Alopecia, a presumed autoimmune disease, was present in all patients, so the immune response of the patients might differ from that of healthy individuals.

The time point label, read with the paper, signifies: pre-sensitization, week 0. This specimen's treatment or condition label, interpreted: therapeutic diphenylcyclopropenone sensitization with weekly scalp DPC. At every patch-test visit, the blood draw took place before the patch test was put on. Patients were considered eligible if aged 18 to 70, diagnosed with alopecia and deemed suitable for DPC therapy, and patients were excluded if pregnant. Total RNA was extracted from unfractionated whole blood collected in Tempus Blood RNA tubes. To prepare the library, RACE was applied. The instrument was a NextSeq 500. During library preparation, unique molecular identifiers were attached to individual cDNA molecules so that TCRs could be counted in a quantitative, reproducible way. Each blood RNA sample was used to sequence both TCR alpha and TCR beta chains. The paper's data handling went like this. The median number of TCRs per sample was around 100,000, ranging from about 20,000 to 750,000. V, J and CDR3 annotation of the TCR reads was performed with the Decombinator software suite. Every sample was subsampled to the same number of TCRs (28,000) for the PS versus PT1 abundance plots. Expanded TCRs were defined as absent before sensitization and observed at least eight times at the 2-week time point. TCRdb reprocessing: public reads trimmed at Q25 with fastp, clones called with MiXCR, in-frame beta chains kept. Each CDR3 protein gets just one entry, which takes the most common genes and DNA from the rows behind it. The V and J calls come from TCRdb's annotation, not from the publication. The sample contains roughly 380,000 distinct CDR3 sequences, roughly 5.3% of them found a single time. Of the sample, 2.6% falls within the top ten clones.

The CDR3 contains 12 residues, cysteine and phenylalanine counted. The DNA shown is the 36-base CDR3, in frame from base 1. V is cut by 1 base and J by 9 bases, and the space between the germline ends is 7 bases. The clonotype was recovered from a woman between 45 and 60 years old with alopecia areata. Some clones in this sample may be carry-over from other donors' samples. The V and J genes are TRBV12-3 or TRBV12-4 and TRBJ2-1; no D gene is confidently identified. The specimen was whole blood, collected in connection with sensitization to the hapten diphenylcyclopropenone (DPC). The CDR3: CASSLVVGEQFF. The nucleotide sequence is TGTGCCAGCAGTTTAGTAGTTGGTGAGCAGTTCTTC.